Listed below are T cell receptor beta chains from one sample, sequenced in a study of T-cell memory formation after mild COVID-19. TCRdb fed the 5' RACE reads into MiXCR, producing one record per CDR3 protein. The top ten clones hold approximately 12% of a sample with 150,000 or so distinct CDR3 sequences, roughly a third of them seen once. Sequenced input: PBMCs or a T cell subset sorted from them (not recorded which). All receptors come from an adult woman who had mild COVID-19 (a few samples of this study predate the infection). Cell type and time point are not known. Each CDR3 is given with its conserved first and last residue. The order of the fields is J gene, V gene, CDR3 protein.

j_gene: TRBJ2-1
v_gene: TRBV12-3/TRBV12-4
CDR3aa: CASSTGLAVYNEQFF

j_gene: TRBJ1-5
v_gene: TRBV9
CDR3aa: CASSPTQRDQPQHF

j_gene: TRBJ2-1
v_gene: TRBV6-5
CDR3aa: CASSSLSGGRDTYNEQFF

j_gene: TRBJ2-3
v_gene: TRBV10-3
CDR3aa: CAISARDTQYF

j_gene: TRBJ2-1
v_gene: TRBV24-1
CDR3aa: CATSGAGGLGEQFF

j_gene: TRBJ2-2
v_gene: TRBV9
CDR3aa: CASSVSGWEYTGELFF

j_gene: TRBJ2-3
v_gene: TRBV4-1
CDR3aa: CASSQEQGAGTDTQYF

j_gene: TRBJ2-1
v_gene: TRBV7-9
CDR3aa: CASRDHQGAYNEQFF

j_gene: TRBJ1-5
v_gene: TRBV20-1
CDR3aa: CSARDGPGQPQHF

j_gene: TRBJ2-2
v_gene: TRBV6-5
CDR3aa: CASSPPPSTSANTGELFF

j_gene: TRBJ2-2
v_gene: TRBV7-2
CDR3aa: CASSQRWQGGTGELFF

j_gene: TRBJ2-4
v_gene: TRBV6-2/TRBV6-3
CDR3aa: CASSYSPALAGEVRGKNIQYF

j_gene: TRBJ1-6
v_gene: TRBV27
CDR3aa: CASRTGTGVSPLHF

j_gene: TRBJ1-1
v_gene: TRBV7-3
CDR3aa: CASSPTPNSEAFF

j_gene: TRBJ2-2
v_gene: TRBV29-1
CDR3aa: CSVEARTNTGELFF

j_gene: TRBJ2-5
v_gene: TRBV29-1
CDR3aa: CSVGIRETQYF

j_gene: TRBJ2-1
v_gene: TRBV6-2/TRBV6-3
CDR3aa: CASSSPVAGAYNEQFF

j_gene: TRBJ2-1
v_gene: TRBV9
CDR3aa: CASSSQGSDEQFF

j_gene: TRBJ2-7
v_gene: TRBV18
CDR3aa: CASSPQSGRASYEQYF

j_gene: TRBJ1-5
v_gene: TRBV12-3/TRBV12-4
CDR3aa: CASSLAGQYQPQHF

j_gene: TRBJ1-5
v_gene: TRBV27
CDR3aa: CASSLLGNQPQHF

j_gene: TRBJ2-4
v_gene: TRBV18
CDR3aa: CASSPRVRGKNIQYF

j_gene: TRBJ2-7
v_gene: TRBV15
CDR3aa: CATSISGGYEQYF

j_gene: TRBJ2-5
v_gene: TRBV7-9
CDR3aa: CASSPWDLGETQYF

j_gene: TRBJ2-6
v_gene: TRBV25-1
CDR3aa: CASASRSISSGANVLTF

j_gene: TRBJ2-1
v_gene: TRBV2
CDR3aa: CASVGFNEQFF

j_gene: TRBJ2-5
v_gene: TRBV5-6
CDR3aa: CASSLADQETQYF

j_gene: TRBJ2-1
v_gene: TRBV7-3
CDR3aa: CASTLGSSSYNEQFF

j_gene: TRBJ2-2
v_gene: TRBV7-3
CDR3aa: CASSLGLGDTGELFF

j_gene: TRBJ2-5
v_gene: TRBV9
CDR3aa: CASSPKTGRIETQYF

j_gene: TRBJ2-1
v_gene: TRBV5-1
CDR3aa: CASSLARDNEQFF

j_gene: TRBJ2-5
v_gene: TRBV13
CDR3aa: CASSLGRAGEETQYF

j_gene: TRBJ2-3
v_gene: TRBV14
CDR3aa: CASSSSRVAVDSGTQYF

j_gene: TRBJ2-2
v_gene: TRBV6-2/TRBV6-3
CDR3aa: CASKKGSATGLVRELFF